The source of this T cell receptor beta chain is a study of patients and donors after allogeneic stem cell transplantation. The V gene's germline CDR1 is LGHDT and CDR2 YNNKEL (reference sequence). Trimming removed 2 bases at V and 1 base at J, with 8 bases between. This CDR3 contains 14 residues. TCRdb redid the calling of the RT-PCR reads with MiXCR, one entry per CDR3 protein. The sample has hundreds of thousands of distinct CDR3 sequences; roughly 16% are singletons. Sequenced material: blood, either unsorted or a sorted T cell fraction (not recorded which). This clonotype originated in a human donor who was either an allogeneic HSCT recipient or a stem cell or donor lymphocyte infusion donor (not recorded which). It is not recorded whose cells these are; they may come from a transplant donor. This chain uses TRBV3-1 with TRBJ2-5; D not certain. The CDR3 nucleotides read TGTGCCAGCAGCCAATGGACCGCCCAAGAGACCCAGTACTTC. Amino acids: CASSQWTAQETQYF.